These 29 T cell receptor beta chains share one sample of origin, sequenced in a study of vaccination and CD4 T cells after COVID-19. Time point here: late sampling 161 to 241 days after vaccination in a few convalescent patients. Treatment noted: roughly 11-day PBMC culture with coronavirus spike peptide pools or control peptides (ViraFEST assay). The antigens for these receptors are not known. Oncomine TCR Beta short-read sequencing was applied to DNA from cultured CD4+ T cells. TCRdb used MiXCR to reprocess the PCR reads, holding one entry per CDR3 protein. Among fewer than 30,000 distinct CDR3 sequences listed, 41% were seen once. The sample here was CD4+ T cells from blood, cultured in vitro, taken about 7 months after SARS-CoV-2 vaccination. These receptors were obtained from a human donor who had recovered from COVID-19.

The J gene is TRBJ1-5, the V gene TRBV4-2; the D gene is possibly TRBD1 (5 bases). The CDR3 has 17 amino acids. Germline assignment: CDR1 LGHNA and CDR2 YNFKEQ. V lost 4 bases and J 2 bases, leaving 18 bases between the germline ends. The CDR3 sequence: CASSPAEWDSGNQPQHF. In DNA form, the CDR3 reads TGTGCCAGCAGCCCAGCCGAGTGGGACTCGGGCAATCAGCCCCAGCATTTT.

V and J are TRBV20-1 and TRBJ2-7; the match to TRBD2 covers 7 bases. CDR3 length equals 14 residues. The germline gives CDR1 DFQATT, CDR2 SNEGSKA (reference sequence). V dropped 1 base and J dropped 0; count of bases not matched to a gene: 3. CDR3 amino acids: CSARGRESSYEQYF. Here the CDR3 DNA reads TGCAGTGCTAGAGGGCGGGAGAGCTCCTACGAGCAGTACTTC.

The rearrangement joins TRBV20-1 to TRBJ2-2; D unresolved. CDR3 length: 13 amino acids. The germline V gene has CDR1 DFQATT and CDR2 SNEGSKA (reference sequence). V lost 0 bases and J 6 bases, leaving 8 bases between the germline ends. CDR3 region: CSARDHGSGELFF. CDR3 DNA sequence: TGCAGTGCTAGAGACCATGGATCCGGGGAGCTGTTTTTT.

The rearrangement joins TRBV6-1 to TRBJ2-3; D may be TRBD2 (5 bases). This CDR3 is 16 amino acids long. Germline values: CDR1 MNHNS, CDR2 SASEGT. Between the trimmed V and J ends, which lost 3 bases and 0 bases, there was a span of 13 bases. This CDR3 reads CASSDLGGGSTDTQYF. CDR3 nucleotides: TGTGCCAGCAGTGATTTGGGCGGAGGAAGCACAGATACGCAGTATTTT.

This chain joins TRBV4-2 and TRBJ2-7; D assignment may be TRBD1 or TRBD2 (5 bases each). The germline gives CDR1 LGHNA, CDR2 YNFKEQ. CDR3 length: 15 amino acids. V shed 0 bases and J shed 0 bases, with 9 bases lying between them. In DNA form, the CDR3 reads TGTGCCAGCAGCCAAGAGTGGGACCTCTCCTACGAGCAGTACTTC. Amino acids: CASSQEWDLSYEQYF.

CDR3 sequence: CASSWANEQFF. CDR3 coding DNA: TGTGCCAGCAGTTGGGCAAATGAGCAGTTCTTC. This chain links TRBV27 with TRBJ2-1; D uncertain. Germline values: CDR1 MNHEY, CDR2 SMNVEV (reference sequence). CDR3 size: 11 residues. V gave up 4 bases and J gave up 7 bases, with 5 bases separating them.

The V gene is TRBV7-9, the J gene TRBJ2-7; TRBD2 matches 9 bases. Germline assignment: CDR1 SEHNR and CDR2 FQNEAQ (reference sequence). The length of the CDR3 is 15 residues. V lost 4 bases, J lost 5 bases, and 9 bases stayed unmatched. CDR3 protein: CASSSQREATHEQYF. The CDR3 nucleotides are TGTGCCAGCAGCTCCCAGCGGGAGGCCACCCACGAGCAGTACTTC.

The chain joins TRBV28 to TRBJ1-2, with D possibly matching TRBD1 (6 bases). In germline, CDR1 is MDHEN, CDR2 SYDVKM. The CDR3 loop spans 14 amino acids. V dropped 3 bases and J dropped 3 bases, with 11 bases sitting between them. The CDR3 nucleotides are TGTGCCAGCAGTTTCTCCGACAGGTACTATGGCTACACCTTC. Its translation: CASSFSDRYYGYTF.

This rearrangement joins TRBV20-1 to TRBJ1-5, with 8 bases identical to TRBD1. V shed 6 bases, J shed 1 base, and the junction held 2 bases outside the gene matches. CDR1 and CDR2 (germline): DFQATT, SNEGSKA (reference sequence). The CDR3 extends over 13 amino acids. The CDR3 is CSAQGASNQPQHF. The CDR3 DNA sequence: TGCAGTGCCCAGGGGGCCAGCAATCAGCCCCAGCATTTT.

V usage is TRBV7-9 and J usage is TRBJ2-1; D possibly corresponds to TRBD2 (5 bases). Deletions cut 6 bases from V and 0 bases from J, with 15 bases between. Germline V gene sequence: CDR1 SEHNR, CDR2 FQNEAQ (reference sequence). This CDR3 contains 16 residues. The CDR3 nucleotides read TGTGCCAGCAGTCGGTCCCGGGGAAGCTCCTACAATGAGCAGTTCTTC. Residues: CASSRSRGSSYNEQFF.

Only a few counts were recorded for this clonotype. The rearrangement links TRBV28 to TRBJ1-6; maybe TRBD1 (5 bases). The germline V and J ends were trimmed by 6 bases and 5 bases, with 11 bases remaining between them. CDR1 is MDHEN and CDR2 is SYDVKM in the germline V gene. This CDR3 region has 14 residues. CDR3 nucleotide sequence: TGTGCCAGCAGGTGGGACGCGGATAATTCACCCCTCCACTTT. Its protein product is CASRWDADNSPLHF.

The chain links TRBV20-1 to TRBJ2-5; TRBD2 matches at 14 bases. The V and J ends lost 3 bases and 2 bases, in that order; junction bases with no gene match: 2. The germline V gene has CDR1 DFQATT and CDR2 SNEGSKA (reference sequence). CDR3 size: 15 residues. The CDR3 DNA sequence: TGCAGTGCTAGGACTAGCGGGAGGGGGCAAGAGACCCAGTACTTC. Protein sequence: CSARTSGRGQETQYF.

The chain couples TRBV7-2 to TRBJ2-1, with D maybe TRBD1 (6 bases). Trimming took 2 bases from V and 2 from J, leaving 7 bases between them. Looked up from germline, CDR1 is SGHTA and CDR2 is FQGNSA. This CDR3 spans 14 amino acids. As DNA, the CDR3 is TGTGCCAGCAGCTTACAGGGGACCTACAATGAGCAGTTCTTC. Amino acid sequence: CASSLQGTYNEQFF.

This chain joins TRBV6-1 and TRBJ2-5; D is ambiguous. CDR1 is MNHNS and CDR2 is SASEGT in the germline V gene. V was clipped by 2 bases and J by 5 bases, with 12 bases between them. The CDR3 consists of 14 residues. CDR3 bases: TGTGCCAGCAGTGAATCTAGGGTTTTGGAGACCCAGTACTTC. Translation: CASSESRVLETQYF.

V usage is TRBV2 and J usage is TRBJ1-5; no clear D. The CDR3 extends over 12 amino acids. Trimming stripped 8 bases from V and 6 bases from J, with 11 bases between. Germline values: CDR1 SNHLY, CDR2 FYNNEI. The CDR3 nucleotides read TGTGCCAGCTCGCGGGTAACTCAGCCCCAGCATTTT. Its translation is CASSRVTQPQHF.

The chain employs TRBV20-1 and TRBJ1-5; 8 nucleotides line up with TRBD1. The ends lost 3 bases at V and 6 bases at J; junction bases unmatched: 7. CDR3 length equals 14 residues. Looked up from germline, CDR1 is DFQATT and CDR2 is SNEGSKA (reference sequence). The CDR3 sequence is CSASDRGRGQPQHF. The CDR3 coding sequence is TGCAGTGCTAGTGACAGGGGACGGGGTCAGCCCCAGCATTTT.

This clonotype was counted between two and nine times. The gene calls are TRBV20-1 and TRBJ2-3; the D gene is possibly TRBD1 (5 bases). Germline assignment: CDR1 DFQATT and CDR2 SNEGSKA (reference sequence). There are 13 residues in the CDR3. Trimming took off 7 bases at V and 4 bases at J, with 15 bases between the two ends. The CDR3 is CSGTLSGADTQYF. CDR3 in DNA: TGCAGTGGGACACTGAGTGGCGCAGATACGCAGTATTTT.

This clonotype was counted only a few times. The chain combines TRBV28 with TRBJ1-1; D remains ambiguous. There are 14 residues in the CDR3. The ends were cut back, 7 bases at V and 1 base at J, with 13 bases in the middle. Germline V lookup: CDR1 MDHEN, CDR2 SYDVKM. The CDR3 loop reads CASTSLRSNTEAFF. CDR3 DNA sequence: TGTGCCAGCACCAGCCTCCGTTCGAACACTGAAGCTTTCTTT.

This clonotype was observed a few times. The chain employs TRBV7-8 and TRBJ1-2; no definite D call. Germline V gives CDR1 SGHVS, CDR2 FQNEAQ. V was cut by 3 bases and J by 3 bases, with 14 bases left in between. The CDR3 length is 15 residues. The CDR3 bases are TGTGCCAGCAGCTTTATGACATCCGCAGACTATGGCTACACCTTC. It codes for CASSFMTSADYGYTF.

The CDR3 coding sequence is TGTGCCAGCAGGGGGACAGGGGGAGGCGAGCAGTACTTC. Its protein is CASRGTGGGEQYF. The J gene is TRBJ2-7, the V gene TRBV2, with 11 bases that match TRBD1. This CDR3 spans 13 amino acids. Germline-derived CDR1 and CDR2 are SNHLY and FYNNEI. Trimming took 6 bases from V and 6 from J; bases not matched to a gene: 4.

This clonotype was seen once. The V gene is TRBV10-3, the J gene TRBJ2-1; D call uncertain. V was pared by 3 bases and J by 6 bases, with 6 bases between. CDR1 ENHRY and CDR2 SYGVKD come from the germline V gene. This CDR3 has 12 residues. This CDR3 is CAISDYSNEQFF. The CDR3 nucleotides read TGTGCCATCAGTGATTACAGCAATGAGCAGTTCTTC.

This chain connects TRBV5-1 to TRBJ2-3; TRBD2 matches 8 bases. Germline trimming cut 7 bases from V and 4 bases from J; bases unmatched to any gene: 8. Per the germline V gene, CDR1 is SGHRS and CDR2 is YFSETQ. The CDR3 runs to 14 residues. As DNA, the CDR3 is TGCGCCAGCGGGAGCGGGAGCGGCTCAGATACGCAGTATTTT. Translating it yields CASGSGSGSDTQYF.

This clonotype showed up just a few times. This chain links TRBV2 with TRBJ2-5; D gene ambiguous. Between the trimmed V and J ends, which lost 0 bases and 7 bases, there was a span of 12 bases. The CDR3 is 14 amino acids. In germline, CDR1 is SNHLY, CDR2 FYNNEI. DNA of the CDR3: TGTGCCAGCAGTGAAGCGCGTGACCACCCGACCCAGTACTTC. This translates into CASSEARDHPTQYF.

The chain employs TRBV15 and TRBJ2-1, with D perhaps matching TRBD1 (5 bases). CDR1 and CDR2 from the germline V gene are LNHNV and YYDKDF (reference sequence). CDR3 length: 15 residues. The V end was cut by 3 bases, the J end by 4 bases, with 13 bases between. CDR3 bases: TGTGCCACCAGCAGGGCCTGGGGCTCTTACAATGAGCAGTTCTTC. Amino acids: CATSRAWGSYNEQFF.

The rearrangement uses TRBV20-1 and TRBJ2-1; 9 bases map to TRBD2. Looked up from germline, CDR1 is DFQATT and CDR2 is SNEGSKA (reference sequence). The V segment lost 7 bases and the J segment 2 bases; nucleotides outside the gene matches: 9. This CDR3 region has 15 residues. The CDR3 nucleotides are TGCAGTGTAATGGGCGGGAGGGAGGCCTACAATGAGCAGTTCTTC. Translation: CSVMGGREAYNEQFF.

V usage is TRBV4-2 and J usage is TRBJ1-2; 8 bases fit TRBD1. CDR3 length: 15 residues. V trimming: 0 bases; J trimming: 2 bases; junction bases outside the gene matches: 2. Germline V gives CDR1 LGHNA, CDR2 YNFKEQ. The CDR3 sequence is CASSQETGDNYGYTF. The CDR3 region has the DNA TGTGCCAGCAGCCAAGAGACAGGGGACAACTATGGCTACACCTTC.

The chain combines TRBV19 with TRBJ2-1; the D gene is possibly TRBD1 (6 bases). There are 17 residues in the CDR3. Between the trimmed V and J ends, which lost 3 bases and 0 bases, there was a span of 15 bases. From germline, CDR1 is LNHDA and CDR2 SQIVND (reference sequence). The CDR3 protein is CASSIGHQGSSYNEQFF. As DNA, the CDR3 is TGTGCCAGTAGTATCGGCCACCAGGGGAGCTCCTACAATGAGCAGTTCTTC.

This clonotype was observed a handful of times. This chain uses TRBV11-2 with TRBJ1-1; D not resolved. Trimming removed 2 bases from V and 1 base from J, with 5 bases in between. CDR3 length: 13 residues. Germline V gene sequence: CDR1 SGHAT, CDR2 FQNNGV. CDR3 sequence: CASSLRPNTEAFF. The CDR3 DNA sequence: TGTGCCAGCAGCTTAAGGCCGAACACTGAAGCTTTCTTT.

The CDR3 DNA reads as TGTGCCAGCAGCTTAGACAGGCATCTCACAGATACGCAGTATTTT. This codes for CASSLDRHLTDTQYF. This chain connects TRBV7-9 to TRBJ2-3; a possible D gene is TRBD1 (5 bases). CDR3 size: 15 residues. With 1 base removed from V and 2 bases from J, the gap between germline ends came to 10 bases. Germline CDR1 reads SEHNR; CDR2 reads FQNEAQ (reference sequence).